This TCR beta chain was sequenced in a study of beta chain features in type 1 diabetes. Overall study results and limits: Within each of all four CD4+ subsets, Type 1 diabetes patients had TCRB CDR3s that were moderately but significantly shorter.

Germline CDR1 and CDR2: SEHNR and FQNEAQ (reference sequence). The CDR3 covers 15 residues. V shed 0 bases and J shed 6 bases, with 14 bases lying between them. The authors reverse transcribed all of the isolated RNA, so sequencing captured expressed TCRB transcripts. Data came from immunoSEQ multiplex PCR; TCRdb stores just in-frame clones and leaves some out. Among approximately 360,000 clones, over 10% were seen once, and the ten largest hold 0.0095% to 0.013%. This clone was detected a few times. Its antigen is not identified. V gene TRBV7-9 combines with J gene TRBJ1-2; D may be TRBD1 (5 bases). The sample taken for sequencing was naive CD4+ T cells from blood. The receptor was isolated from a woman aged 18-35 years with type 1 diabetes. The CDR3 nucleotides read TGTGCCAGCAGCTTAGCTGCGGGGGTGGAAGATGGCTACACCTTC. Amino acid sequence: CASSLAAGVEDGYTF.